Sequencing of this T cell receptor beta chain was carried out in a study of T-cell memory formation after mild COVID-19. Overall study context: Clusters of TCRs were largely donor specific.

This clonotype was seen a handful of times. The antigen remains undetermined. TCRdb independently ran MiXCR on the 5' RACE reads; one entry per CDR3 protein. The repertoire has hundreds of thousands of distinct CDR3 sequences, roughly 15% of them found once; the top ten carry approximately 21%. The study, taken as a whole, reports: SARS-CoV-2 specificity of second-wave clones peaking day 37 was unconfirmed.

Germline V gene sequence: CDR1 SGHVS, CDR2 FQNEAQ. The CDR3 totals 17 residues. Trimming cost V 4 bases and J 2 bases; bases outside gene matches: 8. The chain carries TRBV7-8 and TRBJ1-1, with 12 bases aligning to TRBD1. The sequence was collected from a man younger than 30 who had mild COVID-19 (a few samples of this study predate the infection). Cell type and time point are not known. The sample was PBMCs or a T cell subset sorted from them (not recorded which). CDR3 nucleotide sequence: TGTGCCAGCAGCTCAAGGCAGGGACAGGGGGCTAACACTGAAGCTTTCTTT. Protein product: CASSSRQGQGANTEAFF.